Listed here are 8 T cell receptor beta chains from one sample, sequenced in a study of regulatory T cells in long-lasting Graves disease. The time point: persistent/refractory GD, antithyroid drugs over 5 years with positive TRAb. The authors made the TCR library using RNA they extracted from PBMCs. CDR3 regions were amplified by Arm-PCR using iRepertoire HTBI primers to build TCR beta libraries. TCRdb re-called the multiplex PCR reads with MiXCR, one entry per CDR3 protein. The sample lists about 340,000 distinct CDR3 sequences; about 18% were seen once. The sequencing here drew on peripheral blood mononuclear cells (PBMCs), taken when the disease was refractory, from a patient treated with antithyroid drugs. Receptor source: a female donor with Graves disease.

The CDR3 loop is CAIGQEKNIQYF. The CDR3 DNA sequence: TGTGCCATAGGACAGGAAAAAAACATTCAGTACTTC. The chain employs TRBV10-3 and TRBJ2-4, with 7 bases fitting TRBD1. Per germline, CDR1 ENHRY and CDR2 SYGVKD. The V gene end was trimmed by 9 bases and the J gene end by 4 bases; junction bases not matched to a gene: 3. This CDR3 comprises 12 residues.

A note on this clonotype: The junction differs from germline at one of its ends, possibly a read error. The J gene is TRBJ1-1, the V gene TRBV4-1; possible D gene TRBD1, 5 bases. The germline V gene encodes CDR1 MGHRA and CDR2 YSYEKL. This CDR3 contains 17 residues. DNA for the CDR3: TGCGCCAGCAGCCAAGAAATTATAGGGAGAGGGGTCACTGGAGCTTTCTTT. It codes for CASSQEIIGRGVTGAFF.

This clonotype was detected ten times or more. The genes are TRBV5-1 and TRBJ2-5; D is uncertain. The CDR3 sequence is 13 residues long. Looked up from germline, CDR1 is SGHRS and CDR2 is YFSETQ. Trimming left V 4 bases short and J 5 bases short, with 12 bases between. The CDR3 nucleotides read TGCGCCAGCAGCGATGGCTACGGGGAGACCCAGTACTTC. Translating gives CASSDGYGETQYF.

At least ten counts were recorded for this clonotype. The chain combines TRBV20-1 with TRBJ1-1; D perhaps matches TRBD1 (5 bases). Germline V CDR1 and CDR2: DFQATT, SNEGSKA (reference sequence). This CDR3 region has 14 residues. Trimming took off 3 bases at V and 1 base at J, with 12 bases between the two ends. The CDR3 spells CSARKGAGNTEAFF. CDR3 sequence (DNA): TGCAGTGCTAGGAAAGGGGCCGGGAACACTGAAGCTTTCTTT.

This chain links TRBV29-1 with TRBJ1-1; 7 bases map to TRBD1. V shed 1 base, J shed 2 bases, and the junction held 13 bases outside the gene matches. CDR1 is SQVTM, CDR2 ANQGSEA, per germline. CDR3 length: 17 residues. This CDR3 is CSVEVGFDRGLNTEAFF. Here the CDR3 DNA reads TGCAGCGTTGAAGTGGGGTTCGATAGGGGGCTCAACACTGAAGCTTTCTTT.

The CDR3 nucleotides read TGTGCCATCAGTGACTCGAGAGCAGCGGGAGCAGAGGCGCAGTATTTT. It codes for CAISDSRAAGAEAQYF. The V and J genes are TRBV10-3 and TRBJ2-3, with 8 positions matching TRBD2. V gave up 3 bases and J gave up 10 bases; unmatched junction bases: 15. From germline, CDR1 is ENHRY and CDR2 SYGVKD. The CDR3 extends over 16 amino acids.

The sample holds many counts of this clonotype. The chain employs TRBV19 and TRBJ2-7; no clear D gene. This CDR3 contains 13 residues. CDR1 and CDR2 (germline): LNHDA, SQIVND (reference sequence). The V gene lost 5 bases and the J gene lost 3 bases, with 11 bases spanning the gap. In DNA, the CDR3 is TGTGCCAGTAGTCCCTCCTTGGGCTACGAGCAGTACTTC. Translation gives CASSPSLGYEQYF.

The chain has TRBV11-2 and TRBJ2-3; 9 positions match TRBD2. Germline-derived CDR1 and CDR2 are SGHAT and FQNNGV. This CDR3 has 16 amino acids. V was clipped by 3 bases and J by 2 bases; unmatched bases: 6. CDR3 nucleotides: TGTGCCAGCAGCTTGAAGCGGGGGGAAATCACAGATACGCAGTATTTT. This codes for CASSLKRGEITDTQYF.